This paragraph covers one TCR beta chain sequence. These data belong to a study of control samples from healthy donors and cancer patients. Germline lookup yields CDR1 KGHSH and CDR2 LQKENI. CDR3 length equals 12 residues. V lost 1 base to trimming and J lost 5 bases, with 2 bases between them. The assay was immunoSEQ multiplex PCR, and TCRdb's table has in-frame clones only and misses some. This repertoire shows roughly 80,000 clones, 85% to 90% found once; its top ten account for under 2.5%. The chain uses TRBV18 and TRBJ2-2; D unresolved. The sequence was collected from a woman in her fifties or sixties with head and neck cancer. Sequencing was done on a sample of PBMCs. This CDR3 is CASSPLTGELFF. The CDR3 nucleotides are TGTGCCAGCTCACCACTAACCGGGGAGCTGTTTTTT.